Each of the 30 T cell receptor beta chains below was sequenced from the same sample in a study of T cell repertoires in cytomegalovirus infection. TCRdb redid the calling of the reads with MiXCR, one entry per CDR3 protein. The table records approximately 700,000 distinct CDR3 sequences, approximately 34% of them present only once. Material: PBMCs. All receptors come from a human donor in good health (CMV status not recorded). Some clones in this sample may be carry-over from other donors' samples.

In regard to this clonotype: This clone may be a read error of a much larger clone one base away. The chain couples TRBV7-2 to TRBJ1-1, with TRBD1 matching over 7 bases. CDR3 size: 12 residues. In germline, CDR1 is SGHTA, CDR2 FQGNSA. This chain's CDR3 is CASSPTGWEASF. CDR3 nucleotide sequence: TGTGCCAGCAGCCCGACAGGGTGGGAAGCTTCCTTT.

The rearrangement joins TRBV28 to TRBJ2-3, with no clear D. V was cut by 3 bases and J by 0 bases, with 7 bases left in between. CDR1 is MDHEN and CDR2 is SYDVKM in the germline V gene. The CDR3 is made up of 14 amino acids. This chain's CDR3 is CASSFITSTDTQYF. The DNA for the CDR3 is TGTGCCAGCAGTTTTATAACTAGCACAGATACGCAGTATTTT. Using reference TRBV28 and TRBJ2-3 for the parts outside the CDR3, the full variable domain is DVKVTQSSRYLVKRTGEKVFLECVQDMDHENMFWYRQDPGLGLRLIYFSYDVKMKEKGDIPEGYSVSREKKERFSLILESASTNQTSMYLCASSFITSTDTQYFGPGTRLTVL.

The chain is built from TRBV5-5 and TRBJ2-3; TRBD1 matches at 7 bases. The germline gives CDR1 SGHKS, CDR2 YYEKEE (reference sequence). The junction had 10 bases not matched to a gene; V was cut back by 5 bases and J by 1 base. The CDR3 length is 16 residues. The DNA of the CDR3 is TGTGCCAGCAGTCCCCCTCATACAGGGGGCACAGATACGCAGTATTTT. Its translation is CASSPPHTGGTDTQYF.

This clonotype was seen only a few times. The chain employs TRBV25-1 and TRBJ1-6; D not resolved. The ends were cut back, 4 bases at V and 6 bases at J, with 4 bases in the middle. Germline V CDR1 and CDR2: MGHDK, SYGVNS. The length of the CDR3 is 12 residues. The CDR3 DNA follows: TGTGCCAGCAGTGTCGTTAATTCACCCCTCCACTTT. It translates to CASSVVNSPLHF.

This clonotype has only a few counts. V usage is TRBV15 and J usage is TRBJ2-3; no definite D call. This CDR3 is 15 amino acids long. Trimming cost V 0 bases and J 1 base, with 8 bases left between them. CDR1 is LNHNV, CDR2 YYDKDF, per germline (reference sequence). This chain's CDR3 is CATSREGGGTDTQYF. In nucleotides, the CDR3 is TGTGCCACCAGCAGAGAGGGTGGGGGCACAGATACGCAGTATTTT.

This clonotype was observed a handful of times. V gene TRBV5-6 combines with J gene TRBJ1-3; no reliable D call. V dropped 1 base and J dropped 0 bases, with 8 bases sitting between them. The V gene's germline CDR1 is SGHDT and CDR2 YYEEEE. The length of the CDR3 is 15 residues. CDR3 in DNA: TGTGCCAGCAGCTTGTTGCTCATCTCTGGAAACACCATATATTTT. It codes for CASSLLLISGNTIYF. The complete variable domain, with remaining parts taken from reference TRBV5-6 and TRBJ1-3, reads DAGVTQSPTHLIKTRGQQVTLRCSPKSGHDTVSWYQQALGQGPQFIFQYYEEEERQRGNFPDRFSGHQFPNYSSELNVNALLLGDSALYLCASSLLLISGNTIYFGEGSWLTVV.

This clonotype was seen more than once but under ten times. The chain joins TRBV28 to TRBJ1-1, with unresolved D. The germline CDR1 and CDR2 sequences are MDHEN and SYDVKM. This CDR3 has 13 residues. The V end was cut by 7 bases, the J end by 8 bases, with 17 bases between. The CDR3 spells CASTPRASREAFF. The CDR3 DNA reads as TGTGCCAGCACCCCGAGGGCCTCACGAGAAGCTTTCTTT.

This clonotype was recorded a few times. The chain couples TRBV7-9 to TRBJ1-6; D call uncertain. V was pared by 8 bases and J by 6 bases, with 11 bases between. Looked up from germline, CDR1 is SEHNR and CDR2 is FQNEAQ (reference sequence). The CDR3 extends over 13 amino acids. The CDR3 sequence: CASAVPSNSPLHF. The CDR3, as DNA: TGTGCCAGCGCGGTCCCGAGTAATTCACCCCTCCACTTT.

The chain couples TRBV5-1 to TRBJ2-1; 9 nucleotides align to TRBD2. CDR1 and CDR2 from the germline V gene are SGHRS and YFSETQ. The CDR3 loop spans 15 amino acids. Trimming at V came to 4 bases and at J to 2 bases, leaving 4 bases not matched to a gene. The CDR3 region is CASSTASGAYNEQFF. CDR3 nucleotide sequence: TGCGCCAGCAGCACCGCTAGCGGGGCCTACAATGAGCAGTTCTTC.

This clonotype was observed a few times. The chain uses TRBV29-1 and TRBJ2-1, with D unresolved. Trimming took 0 bases from V and 3 from J, leaving 9 bases between them. The germline V gene encodes CDR1 SQVTM and CDR2 ANQGSEA. The CDR3 totals 14 residues. CDR3 in amino acids: CSVEEWGNYNEQFF. CDR3 coding DNA: TGCAGCGTTGAAGAGTGGGGTAACTACAATGAGCAGTTCTTC.

This clonotype appeared a few times. CDR3: CASSFKGGSYEQYF. The DNA for the CDR3 is TGTGCCAGCAGTTTTAAAGGGGGCTCCTACGAGCAGTACTTC. This chain joins TRBV12-3 or TRBV12-4 and TRBJ2-7; possible D gene TRBD1, 6 bases. V was clipped by 3 bases and J by 0 bases, with 9 bases between them. The CDR3 is 14 amino acids.

This clonotype was found many times. V is TRBV15 and J is TRBJ2-2; 7 positions agree with TRBD2. The CDR3 sequence is 13 residues long. Germline loops: CDR1 LNHNV, CDR2 YYDKDF (reference sequence). Trimming cost V 10 bases and J 1 base; bases outside gene matches: 3. In DNA form, the CDR3 reads TGTGCCATAGCGGGCGTGAACACCGGGGAGCTGTTTTTT. Its protein product is CAIAGVNTGELFF. The full variable domain, with the rest looked up from reference TRBV15 and TRBJ2-2, is DAMVIQNPRYQVTQFGKPVTLSCSQTLNHNVMYWYQQKSSQAPKLLFHYYDKDFNNEADTPDNFQSRRPNTSFCFLDIRSPGLGDTAMYLCAIAGVNTGELFFGEGSRLTVL.

Remarks on this clonotype: At one boundary the junction diverges from the germline segment, which might be a read error. The J gene is TRBJ2-5, the V gene TRBV7-6; TRBD2 might be the D (6 bases). This CDR3 has 15 residues. Germline V gene lookup returns CDR1 SGHVS and CDR2 FNYEAQ. CDR3 nucleotides: TGTGACAGCAGCTTAGCGTTAGGAGGGCAAGAGACCCAGTACTTC. Its translation is CDSSLALGGQETQYF. Full variable domain (rest looked up from reference TRBV7-6 and TRBJ2-5): GAGVSQSPRYKVTKRGQDVALRCDPISGHVSLYWYRQALGQGPEFLTYFNYEAQQDKSGLPNDRFSAERPEGSISTLTIQRTEQRDSAMYRCDSSLALGGQETQYFGPGTRLLVL.

The chain links TRBV28 to TRBJ2-7, with 8 bases fitting TRBD1. Germline V gene lookup returns CDR1 MDHEN and CDR2 SYDVKM. The CDR3 is 14 residues long. Trimming cost V 6 bases and J 5 bases; bases outside gene matches: 9. This chain's CDR3 is CASSLEGRGHEQYF. CDR3 nucleotide sequence: TGTGCCAGCAGCTTAGAGGGCAGGGGGCACGAGCAGTACTTC.

This clonotype was seen a few times. The V and J genes are TRBV19 and TRBJ2-1; 9 bases map to TRBD2. This CDR3 is 14 amino acids long. The V gene end was trimmed by 3 bases and the J gene end by 4 bases; junction bases not matched to a gene: 1. Germline V gives CDR1 LNHDA, CDR2 SQIVND (reference sequence). The CDR3, as DNA: TGTGCCAGTAGTATTACTAGCGGGTACAATGAGCAGTTCTTC. This translates into CASSITSGYNEQFF. Full variable domain (remainder filled in from reference TRBV19 and TRBJ2-1): DGGITQSPKYLFRKEGQNVTLSCEQNLNHDAMYWYRQDPGQGLRLIYYSQIVNDFQKGDIAEGYSVSREKKESFPLTVTSAQKNPTAFYLCASSITSGYNEQFFGPGTRLTVL.

Regarding this clonotype: Given a much more abundant clone one base away, this may be a read error. J is TRBJ1-1 and V is TRBV7-8; possibly TRBD1 for D (6 bases). The CDR3 covers 12 residues. V lost 5 bases and J 11 bases, leaving 15 bases between the germline ends. Germline CDR1 is SGHVS and CDR2 is FQNEAQ. The CDR3 region is CASSLQGLNAFF. DNA of the CDR3: TGTGCCAGCAGCCTACAGGGTCTTAACGCTTTCTTT.

The V and J genes are TRBV9 and TRBJ2-3; tentatively, D is TRBD2 (6 bases). The CDR3 totals 18 residues. With 3 bases removed from V and 1 base from J, the gap between germline ends came to 21 bases. Germline V gene sequence: CDR1 SGDLS, CDR2 YYNGEE. The CDR3 region is CASSAGTVAELRTDTQYF. CDR3 nucleotide sequence: TGTGCCAGCAGCGCCGGTACAGTAGCGGAGCTACGCACAGATACGCAGTATTTT.

In the case of this clonotype: This may be a read error, as it is one base from a much larger clone. No conserved phenylalanine or tryptophan is present at the end of the CDR3, so a read error is the likely explanation. The CDR3 region is CASSRGLAGDEQYL. The CDR3 coding sequence is TGTGCCAGCAGTCGGGGACTAGCGGGAGACGAGCAGTACTTA. The chain has TRBV12-3 or TRBV12-4 and TRBJ2-7; 14 bases agree with TRBD2. The CDR3 length is 14 residues. V lost 5 bases to trimming and J lost 5 bases; unmatched junction nucleotides: 2.

In its sample, this clonotype was seen a few times. This chain joins TRBV4-1 and TRBJ2-6; 9 bases are a match to TRBD2. CDR3 length equals 16 residues. V lost 5 bases and J lost 1; bases outside the gene matches: 3. CDR1 is MGHRA and CDR2 is YSYEKL in the germline V gene. DNA for the CDR3: TGCGCCAGCAGCTCCACTAGCGGGTCTGGGGCCAACGTCCTGACTTTC. The encoded protein is CASSSTSGSGANVLTF.

The chain recombines TRBV29-1 with TRBJ1-3; 7 nucleotides agree with TRBD1. The ends lost 3 bases at V and 3 bases at J; junction bases unmatched: 5. The CDR3 spans 14 residues. Germline-derived CDR1 and CDR2 are SQVTM and ANQGSEA. Here the CDR3 reads CSVDPTGSGNTIYF. The DNA of the CDR3 is TGCAGCGTTGATCCGACAGGGAGTGGAAACACCATATATTTT.

Note on this clonotype: This may arise from a read error, as a much more abundant clone is one base away. J is TRBJ1-5 and V is TRBV7-2, with TRBD1 as a possible D gene (5 bases). Trimming left V 3 bases short and J 3 bases short, with 21 bases between. The CDR3 spans 18 residues. From germline, CDR1 is SGHTA and CDR2 FQGNSA. The CDR3 sequence is CASSFFRRYRPFNQPQHF. The CDR3 nucleotides read TGTGCCAGCAGCTTCTTCCGCCGGTACAGGCCATTCAATCAGCCCCAGCATTTT.

The chain employs TRBV20-1 and TRBJ1-2; D is possibly TRBD1 (5 bases). CDR1 is DFQATT and CDR2 is SNEGSKA in the germline V gene (reference sequence). The CDR3 has 15 residues. Trimming shortened V by 4 bases and J by 1 base, and 16 bases separated the two germline ends. The CDR3 spells CSAKAPIQDNYGYTF. The CDR3 DNA follows: TGCAGTGCTAAAGCGCCAATACAGGATAACTATGGCTACACCTTC.

This clonotype was picked up a small number of times. V and J are TRBV7-9 and TRBJ1-1; weak D call: TRBD1 (6 bases). Germline CDR1 SEHNR, CDR2 FQNEAQ (reference sequence). V lost 3 bases, J lost 6 bases, and 11 bases lay in between. This CDR3 has 13 amino acids. This chain's CDR3 is CASSLLQGSEAFF. The CDR3 DNA reads as TGTGCCAGCAGCTTGTTACAGGGATCTGAAGCTTTCTTT.

In regard to this clonotype: This may arise from a read error, as a much more abundant clone is one base away. The chain couples TRBV6-2 or TRBV6-3 to TRBJ1-5; 9 nucleotides match TRBD1. This CDR3 is 17 amino acids long. Germline V gene sequence: CDR1 MNHEY, CDR2 SVGEGT. The CDR3: CSSSPGQGRGPNQPQHF. The CDR3, as DNA: TGTTCCAGCAGCCCCGGACAGGGGAGGGGGCCTAATCAGCCCCAGCATTTT.

This clonotype was recorded a few times. This chain links TRBV2 with TRBJ2-1; 7 bases match TRBD2. This CDR3 spans 16 amino acids. J was trimmed by 2 bases and V by 6 bases; bases with no gene match: 10. The V gene's germline CDR1 is SNHLY and CDR2 FYNNEI. The CDR3 reads CASRFGTTNTYNEQFF. The CDR3 DNA reads as TGTGCCAGCAGATTCGGGACTACAAATACCTACAATGAGCAGTTCTTC. Filled out from reference TRBV2 and TRBJ2-1, the complete variable domain reads EPEVTQTPSHQVTQMGQEVILRCVPISNHLYFYWYRQILGQKVEFLVSFYNNEISEKSEIFDDQFSVERPDGSNFTLKIRSTKLEDSAMYFCASRFGTTNTYNEQFFGPGTRLTVL.

The gene calls are TRBV5-5 and TRBJ2-2; D unresolved. This CDR3 comprises 13 residues. V gave up 3 bases and J gave up 5 bases, with 8 bases separating them. CDR1 is SGHKS and CDR2 is YYEKEE in the germline V gene (reference sequence). The CDR3 region has the DNA TGTGCCAGCAGCTCTGAGCAAACCGGGGAGCTGTTTTTT. This encodes CASSSEQTGELFF.

This clonotype has just a few counts. V and J are TRBV7-6 and TRBJ2-7; 8 positions match TRBD1. Losses at the gene ends were 5 bases for V and 0 bases for J; bases not matched to a gene: 6. Per the germline V gene, CDR1 is SGHVS and CDR2 is FNYEAQ. CDR3 length: 15 residues. Here the CDR3 reads CASSRDRTTSYEQYF. In DNA form, the CDR3 reads TGTGCCAGCAGCCGGGACAGGACCACCTCCTACGAGCAGTACTTC.

This rearrangement joins TRBV27 to TRBJ2-1, with a tentative D call TRBD2 (6 bases). Germline assignment: CDR1 MNHEY and CDR2 SMNVEV (reference sequence). V shed 6 bases and J shed 11 bases, with 23 bases lying between them. This CDR3 comprises 15 residues. CDR3: CASSPGAGGPSKQFF. As DNA, the CDR3 is TGTGCCAGCAGCCCTGGGGCTGGAGGGCCATCTAAGCAGTTCTTC.

This clonotype occurred a few times. The chain employs TRBV6-6 and TRBJ2-1; the match to TRBD2 covers 15 bases. The junction had 13 bases not matched to a gene; V was cut back by 4 bases and J by 9 bases. This CDR3 contains 18 residues. Germline-derived CDR1 and CDR2 are MNHNY and SVGAGI (reference sequence). CDR3 sequence: CASSSLGPGLAGGSEQFF. For the CDR3, the DNA is TGTGCCAGCAGTTCCTTGGGTCCGGGACTAGCGGGGGGTAGTGAGCAGTTCTTC.

V is TRBV12-3 or TRBV12-4 and J is TRBJ2-3; perhaps TRBD1 as D (5 bases). V lost 5 bases, J lost 5 bases, and 26 bases lay in between. The CDR3 contains 18 residues. CDR3 DNA: TGTGCCAGCAGTCCGGTTGGGGCTTTGTACATTTTCAGAGATACGCAGTATTTT. It is translated as CASSPVGALYIFRDTQYF.